This is a list of T cell receptor beta chains from one sample in a study of blood T cell repertoires in COVID-19. Clones were sequenced by immunoSEQ multiplex PCR, and TCRdb holds only the in-frame ones, with some missing. The data show 90,000 to 100,000 clones, around 82% seen once. The sequenced sample was peripheral blood. These receptors came from a human donor in a cohort sampled during active COVID-19. Both conserved end residues are part of each CDR3. The order of the fields is CDR3 protein, CDR3 DNA, clone size, V gene, J gene, D gene. The D gene is left open where the match is weak. Clone size appears in some rows only: once, few, many, or a class for an expanded clone.

CDR3: CASSLGTSGAWEEQFF
DNA: TGTGCCAGCAGTCTAGGGACTAGCGGGGCCTGGGAGGAGCAATTCTTC
size: .
V: TRBV25-1
J: TRBJ2-1
D: TRBD2

CDR3: CASSSAGRETQYF
DNA: TGTGCCAGCAGTTCCGCCGGGAGAGAGACCCAGTACTTC
size: .
V: TRBV27
J: TRBJ2-5
D: .

CDR3: CASTAGAPLGQYF
DNA: TGTGCCAGCACGGCAGGGGCCCCCTTGGGGCAGTACTTC
size: .
V: TRBV2
J: TRBJ2-7
D: .

CDR3: CASSIIHNQPQHF
DNA: TGTGCCAGTAGTATTATACACAATCAGCCCCAGCATTTT
size: .
V: TRBV19
J: TRBJ1-5
D: .

CDR3: CASSLGLAADTQYF
DNA: TGTGCCAGCAGCCTAGGACTAGCAGCAGATACGCAGTATTTT
size: .
V: TRBV6-2/TRBV6-3
J: TRBJ2-3
D: TRBD2

CDR3: CASSLVAGSDEQFF
DNA: TGTGCCAGCAGCTTAGTAGCGGGGTCTGATGAGCAGTTCTTC
size: few
V: TRBV11-3
J: TRBJ2-1
D: TRBD2

CDR3: CASSQDSAGGKNEQYF
DNA: TGTGCCAGCAGCCAAGATAGTGCAGGGGGCAAGAACGAGCAGTACTTC
size: .
V: TRBV4-2
J: TRBJ2-7
D: TRBD1

CDR3: CASSLGGGTEQPQHF
DNA: TGTGCCAGCAGCTTAGGCGGGGGGACAGAACAGCCCCAGCATTTT
size: .
V: TRBV7-2
J: TRBJ1-5
D: TRBD1

CDR3: CASSVSGGALNTGELFF
DNA: TGTGCCAGCAGCGTCAGCGGGGGGGCCTTGAACACCGGGGAGCTGTTTTTT
size: .
V: TRBV9
J: TRBJ2-2
D: TRBD2

CDR3: CASSLPRQGAAETQYF
DNA: TGTGCCAGCAGTCTACCTCGACAGGGGGCCGCAGAGACCCAGTACTTC
size: .
V: TRBV28
J: TRBJ2-5
D: TRBD1

CDR3: CASRGGSYEQYF
DNA: TGTGCCAGCCGGGGGGGCAGCTACGAGCAGTACTTC
size: .
V: TRBV6-5
J: TRBJ2-7
D: TRBD2

CDR3: CASSSPGLAREQYF
DNA: TGTGCCAGCAGCTCCCCGGGACTAGCAAGGGAGCAGTACTTC
size: few
V: TRBV7-6
J: TRBJ2-7
D: TRBD2

CDR3: CAVSDRHINEQFF
DNA: TGTGCCGTATCGGACAGGCATATCAATGAGCAGTTCTTC
size: .
V: TRBV6-5
J: TRBJ2-1
D: TRBD1

CDR3: CASIHRDRGLYEQYF
DNA: TGTGCCAGCATTCACCGGGACAGGGGTCTCTACGAGCAGTACTTC
size: .
V: TRBV5-6
J: TRBJ2-7
D: TRBD1

CDR3: CSVEGTGDNEKLFF
DNA: TGCAGCGTTGAAGGTACAGGGGATAATGAAAAACTGTTTTTT
size: .
V: TRBV29-1
J: TRBJ1-4
D: TRBD1

CDR3: CASSTERVYEQYF
DNA: TGCGCCAGCAGCACGGAACGGGTCTACGAGCAGTACTTC
size: .
V: TRBV5-1
J: TRBJ2-7
D: .

CDR3: CASSRTFSGRESGELFF
DNA: TGTGCCAGCAGCCGCACCTTTAGCGGGAGGGAATCCGGGGAGCTGTTTTTT
size: .
V: TRBV7-9
J: TRBJ2-2
D: TRBD2

CDR3: CSATEQGSNSPLHF
DNA: TGCAGTGCTACTGAACAGGGGAGTAATTCACCCCTCCACTTT
size: .
V: TRBV20-1
J: TRBJ1-6
D: TRBD1

CDR3: CASSQSGGEGDTEAFF
DNA: TGCGCCAGCAGTCAATCGGGAGGGGAAGGGGACACTGAAGCTTTCTTT
size: .
V: TRBV23-1
J: TRBJ1-1
D: .

CDR3: CASSYGTSRGRTDTQYF
DNA: TGTGCCAGCAGTTACGGAACTTCGCGGGGCCGTACAGATACGCAGTATTTT
size: .
V: TRBV6-2/TRBV6-3
J: TRBJ2-3
D: .

CDR3: CASSGGRGGARGYTF
DNA: TGTGCCAGTAGTGGCGGTCGGGGGGGGGCTCGTGGCTACACCTTC
size: .
V: TRBV19
J: TRBJ1-2
D: .

CDR3: CASSHPQGLADGVTGELFF
DNA: TGCGCCAGCAGCCACCCCCAAGGGCTAGCGGACGGGGTCACCGGGGAGCTGTTTTTT
size: .
V: TRBV5-1
J: TRBJ2-2
D: TRBD2

CDR3: CASSLSGGNQPQHF
DNA: TGTGCCAGTAGCCTCAGTGGAGGCAATCAGCCCCAGCATTTT
size: few
V: TRBV9
J: TRBJ1-5
D: .

CDR3: CASSQSRTSGRSGELFF
DNA: TGCGCCAGCAGCCAGAGCAGGACTAGCGGGAGATCCGGGGAGCTGTTTTTT
size: .
V: TRBV4-3
J: TRBJ2-2
D: TRBD2

CDR3: CASSPPVSRALHEQYF
DNA: TGTGCCAGCTCACCACCGGTTAGCAGGGCACTCCACGAGCAGTACTTC
size: .
V: TRBV18
J: TRBJ2-7
D: .

CDR3: CASSTRPGQGGYGYTF
DNA: TGTGCCAGCAGCACACGACCGGGACAGGGAGGGTATGGCTACACCTTC
size: .
V: TRBV7-9
J: TRBJ1-2
D: TRBD1

CDR3: CASSQGEGRAVTGELFF
DNA: TGTGCCAGCAGCCAAGGGGAAGGGAGGGCGGTCACCGGGGAGCTGTTTTTT
size: .
V: TRBV4-2
J: TRBJ2-2
D: TRBD2

CDR3: CASSRLAATYNEQFF
DNA: TGCGCCAGCAGCCGGCTAGCGGCCACTTACAATGAGCAGTTCTTC
size: .
V: TRBV4-3
J: TRBJ2-1
D: TRBD2

CDR3: CASSLRPGQGAGELFF
DNA: TGCGCCAGCAGCTTGCGGCCGGGACAGGGGGCCGGGGAGCTGTTTTTT
size: .
V: TRBV5-1
J: TRBJ2-2
D: TRBD1

CDR3: CASTAGGPNTEAFF
DNA: TGTGCCAGCACCGCAGGGGGCCCCAACACTGAAGCTTTCTTT
size: .
V: TRBV6-5
J: TRBJ1-1
D: TRBD1

CDR3: CASSSRLGDNEQFF
DNA: TGTGCCAGCAGCTCGAGGTTAGGAGACAATGAGCAGTTCTTC
size: .
V: TRBV5-4
J: TRBJ2-1
D: .